The clone carrying this T cell receptor beta chain was seen ten or more times. A single record per CDR3 protein comes from TCRdb applying MiXCR to the reads. The table records hundreds of thousands of distinct CDR3 sequences, around 6.4% of them present only once. Germline V gene data show CDR1 as SQVTM and CDR2 as ANQGSEA. V dropped 6 bases and J dropped 6 bases, with 20 bases sitting between them. This CDR3 has 14 amino acids. The sample is drawn from a study of T cell repertoires in cytomegalovirus infection. This sequence joins TRBV29-1 and TRBJ1-1; D unclear. The origin of this receptor is a human donor in good health (CMV status not recorded). Some clones in this sample may be carry-over from other donors' samples. The sequencing input was PBMCs. The CDR3 coding sequence is TGCAGCGTGTCCCTGTCACTGCCGGGAGCTGAAGCTTTCTTT. It specifies CSVSLSLPGAEAFF.